Listed here are 24 T cell receptor gamma chains from one sample, sequenced in a study of γδ T cells in repeated Plasmodium falciparum infection (dated by TCRdb to the early 2020s). Libraries were built with multiplex PCR. These reads were obtained on an Illumina MiSeq. The public reads were reprocessed by TCRdb using CATT, and rows of matching DNA were later combined. The sample data list approximately 32,000 gamma-chain clones, and 1.4% of these were observed just once. The top ten hold roughly 21% of the sample. Vgamma9/Vdelta2+ and Vdelta2-negative gammadelta T cell populations were flow-sorted from peripheral blood mononuclear cells for bulk TCR repertoire analysis. The sample comprised gamma-delta T cells from blood. These receptors all come from a pool of human donors (malaria-infected and uninfected, not separated).

This clone was seen ten or more times. A far larger clone is one nucleotide away, so this likely arose from a read error. Other DNA sequences in this specimen translate into the identical CDR3. This chain links TRGV9 with TRGJP. The CDR3 sequence is 17 residues long. Germline V gene sequence: CDR1 GITISATS, CDR2 ISYDGTV (reference sequence). The CDR3 loop reads CALWEVLTELGKKIKVF. The CDR3 DNA reads TGTGCCTTGTGGGAGGTGCTCACAGAGTTGGGCAAAAAGATCAAGGTATTT.

This clone was observed a handful of times. A far more abundant clone sits one base away, making this likely a read error. The DNA is left out, because the CDR3 cannot be placed on it with certainty; the CDR3 is given as TCRdb lists it. The J gene went uncalled, whereas the V gene is TRGV9. Looked up from germline, CDR1 is GITISATS and CDR2 is ISYDGTV (reference sequence). With termini counted, the CDR3 has 29 amino acids. CDR3 sequence reads: CALWVIIRNSLAVEQHLLSQVSIGRIQHF.

This clone was seen repeatedly, ten times or more. TCRdb's protein for this DNA is that of a much larger clone and differs from the translation at residue 8, likely a read error; the protein shown is the DNA translation. The chain links TRGV9 to TRGJP. The J gene, left out of TCRdb, was set here by checking the DNA against germline. The ends lost 1 base at V and 9 bases at J; junction bases unmatched: 6. The CDR3 runs to 16 residues. The germline V gene has CDR1 GITISATS and CDR2 ISYDGTV (reference sequence). CDR3 amino acids: CALWEVSGLGKKIKVF. The CDR3 DNA follows: TGTGCCTTGTGGGAGGTTTCAGGGTTGGGCAAAAAAATCAAGGTATTT.

This clone was counted between two and nine times. TCRdb's entry gives the protein of a much larger clone, which mismatches this DNA's translation at residue 8, likely from a read error; the protein reported here is translated from the DNA. The V gene is TRGV4, the J gene TRGJ1 or TRGJ2. The J segment lost 0 bases and the V segment lost 2 bases, leaving 4 bases of the junction unmatched. This CDR3 contains 14 residues. In germline, CDR1 is EGSTGY, CDR2 YDSYTSSV. CDR3 amino acids: CATWDELNYYKKLF. CDR3 nucleotide sequence: TGTGCCACCTGGGATGAATTGAATTATTATAAGAAACTCTTT.

Concerning this clone: Translating this DNA gives a protein that differs at residue 8 from the TCRdb one, which belongs to a much larger clone; a read error is likely, and the protein shown is this translation. The chain employs TRGV5 and TRGJ1 or TRGJ2. After removal of 3 bases from V and 3 bases from J, the junction contained 8 bases not matched to a gene. CDR1 is VINAFY, CDR2 YDVSNSKD, per germline. The CDR3 covers 14 residues. CDR3 in amino acids: CATWDRDSYYKKLF. CDR3 nucleotide sequence: TGTGCCACCTGGGACCGTGATAGTTATTATAAGAAACTCTTT.

This clone came up many times. This DNA's translation differs at residue 11 from TCRdb's protein, which comes from a much larger clone; a read error is likely, and the protein shown is translated from the DNA. V gene TRGV5 was called; the J gene was not. The CDR3 runs to 13 residues. Germline values: CDR1 VINAFY, CDR2 YDVSNSKD. Here the CDR3 reads CATWDRLAYKELF. CDR3 bases: TGTGCCACCTGGGACAGGCTGGCCTATAAGGAACTCTTT.

This clone was observed at least ten times. The TCRdb protein comes from a much larger clone and disagrees with this DNA's translation at residue 13, likely due to a read error; the protein given here is derived from the DNA. No J gene was assigned, while the V gene was called as TRGV9. This CDR3 has 15 amino acids. Germline-derived CDR1 and CDR2 are GITISATS and ISYDGTV (reference sequence). The CDR3 protein is CALWEVERNYYKRLF. CDR3 sequence (DNA): TGTGCCTTGTGGGAGGTGGAGAGGAATTATTATAAGAGACTCTTT.

In this sample, this clone turned up many times. This could be a read error, since a much larger clone is one nucleotide away. The gene calls are TRGV2 and TRGJ1 or TRGJ2. With V trimmed by 0 bases and J by 7 bases, 9 bases remained unmatched. CDR1 and CDR2 from the germline V gene are EGSNGY and YDSYNSKV. This CDR3 is 14 amino acids long. The CDR3 reads CATWDGDRGYKKLF. The CDR3 nucleotides are TGTGCCACCTGGGACGGGGACCGAGGGTATAAGAAACTCTTT.

In this sample, this clone turned up a few times. For this DNA, TCRdb reports the protein of a much larger clone, which diverges at residue 5, most likely from a read error; the protein presented here is translated directly from the DNA. This chain links TRGV9 with TRGJP. TCRdb records no J gene; here it was assigned by comparing the DNA to germline. J gave up 4 bases and V 5 bases, and 8 bases lay outside the gene matches. CDR3 length equals 17 residues. The V gene's germline CDR1 is GITISATS and CDR2 ISYDGTV (reference sequence). The CDR3 sequence: CALWGGFQELGKKIKVF. The CDR3 DNA is TGTGCCTTGTGGGGGGGATTCCAAGAGTTGGGCAAAAAAATCAAGGTATTT.

This clone is deemed medium-sized. The chain has TRGV9 and TRGJP. The J segment lost 7 bases and the V segment lost 0 bases, leaving 6 bases of the junction unmatched. The CDR3 has 17 residues. Germline-derived CDR1 and CDR2 are GITISATS and ISYDGTV (reference sequence). The CDR3 region is CALWEVVMELGKKIKVF. The CDR3, as DNA: TGTGCCTTGTGGGAGGTGGTAATGGAGTTGGGCAAAAAAATCAAGGTATTT.

This clone was picked up a small number of times. The amino acid sequence in TCRdb belongs to a much larger clone and departs from this DNA's translation at residue 11, likely a sequencing read error; the sequence shown is translated from the DNA. The CDR3 region is CATWDGPSYKELF. CDR3 DNA sequence: TGTGCCACCTGGGACGGGCCCAGTTATAAGGAACTCTTT. The V gene was identified as TRGV2, while no J gene was called. The CDR3 is 13 amino acids. Germline V lookup: CDR1 EGSNGY, CDR2 YDSYNSKV.

As to this clone: TCRdb attributes to this sequence the protein of a much larger clone, which differs from the DNA translation at residue 3; a read error is likely, and the protein displayed is translated from the DNA. The V gene is TRGV4, the J gene TRGJ1 or TRGJ2. The J gene comes from matching the DNA to germline here; TCRdb lacks it. The CDR3 has 13 residues. CDR1 is EGSTGY, CDR2 YDSYTSSV, per germline. This chain's CDR3 is CAAWDGGRGKKLF. The CDR3 bases are TGTGCCGCCTGGGATGGCGGGAGGGGTAAGAAACTCTTT.

This clone appeared a few times. This likely came from a read error, as a far larger clone is one base away. In the same sample, other DNA sequences code for this CDR3. This chain uses TRGV8 with TRGJ1 or TRGJ2. Matching the DNA to germline supplied the J gene, which TCRdb does not give. The CDR3 loop spans 12 amino acids. The germline V gene encodes CDR1 VENAVY and CDR2 YDSYNSRV. In nucleotides, the CDR3 is TGTGCCACTTGGGATAGCGGATATAAGAAACTCTTT. Translated, it gives CATWDSGYKKLF.

This clone was detected ten times or more. The chain has TRGV4 and TRGJP2. In the absence of a J gene in TCRdb, the DNA was matched to germline to assign it here. J lost 5 bases, V lost 2 bases, and 11 bases had no gene match. The CDR3 is made up of 16 amino acids. CDR1 and CDR2 from the germline V gene are EGSTGY and YDSYTSSV. The DNA of the CDR3 is TGTGCCACCTGGGATGAGCGAAAGAGGAGTGATTGGATCAAGACGTTT. This codes for CATWDERKRSDWIKTF.

This clone has just a few counts. The same CDR3 also results from other DNA sequences found in this sample. V and J are TRGV2 and TRGJP2. The J gene comes from matching the DNA to germline here; TCRdb lacks it. In germline, CDR1 is EGSNGY, CDR2 YDSYNSKV. This CDR3 region has 18 residues. Trimming took 2 bases from V and 0 from J; bases not matched to a gene: 12. The CDR3 region has the DNA TGTGCCACCTGGGACGAGGGGGGGAAACATAGTAGTGATTGGATCAAGACGTTT. It specifies CATWDEGGKHSSDWIKTF.

This clone was seen ten or more times. This DNA's translation differs at residue 5 from TCRdb's protein, which comes from a much larger clone; a read error is likely, and the protein shown is translated from the DNA. The chain employs TRGV8 and TRGJP2. The J gene, left out of TCRdb, was set here by checking the DNA against germline. Trimming removed 5 bases from V and 2 bases from J; junction bases left unmatched: 5. Germline V CDR1 and CDR2: VENAVY, YDSYNSRV. The length of the CDR3 is 14 residues. This chain's CDR3 is CATWGKSSDWIKTF. The CDR3 region has the DNA TGTGCCACCTGGGGTAAGAGTAGTGATTGGATCAAGACGTTT.

This clone was seen a handful of times. TCRdb's listed protein matches a much larger clone and diverges from this DNA's translation at residue 3, likely through a read error; the protein shown comes from the DNA. This chain connects TRGV4 to TRGJ1 or TRGJ2. The J gene, absent from TCRdb, was called here by matching the DNA to germline. In germline, CDR1 is EGSTGY, CDR2 YDSYTSSV. The CDR3 totals 12 residues. CDR3 region: CAAWVAVYKKLF. CDR3 nucleotide sequence: TGTGCCGCCTGGGTCGCCGTGTATAAGAAACTCTTT.

This clone was detected many times. The sample has other DNA sequences that encode this CDR3 too. The chain uses TRGV2 and TRGJP2. There are 14 residues in the CDR3. Germline loops: CDR1 EGSNGY, CDR2 YDSYNSKV. Trimming cost V 0 bases and J 3 bases; bases outside gene matches: 1. The CDR3 DNA sequence: TGTGCCACCTGGGACGGGGGTAGTGATTGGATCAAGACGTTT. Residues: CATWDGGSDWIKTF.

This clone occurred many times. The chain combines TRGV9 with TRGJ1 or TRGJ2. Assignment of the J gene here rests on matching the DNA to germline, because TCRdb gives none. The V segment lost 0 bases and the J segment 4 bases; nucleotides outside the gene matches: 12. This CDR3 has 16 residues. The germline V gene has CDR1 GITISATS and CDR2 ISYDGTV (reference sequence). The CDR3 here is CALWEVKYGNYYKKLF. The CDR3 bases are TGTGCCTTGTGGGAGGTGAAGTATGGAAACTATTATAAGAAACTCTTT.

This clone came up many times. A much larger clone sits a single nucleotide away, making a read error possible. Different DNA sequences within this sample yield the same CDR3. V gene TRGV9 combines with J gene TRGJP. The CDR3 consists of 15 residues. The trim removed 0 bases at V and 11 bases at J, leaving 4 bases unmatched. Per the germline V gene, CDR1 is GITISATS and CDR2 is ISYDGTV (reference sequence). The CDR3 bases are TGTGCCTTGTGGGAGGTGCTGCTGGGCAAAAAAATCAAGGTATTT. Translating it yields CALWEVLLGKKIKVF.

This clone was detected many times. The amino acid sequence in TCRdb belongs to a much larger clone and departs from this DNA's translation at residue 13, likely a sequencing read error; the sequence shown is translated from the DNA. The V gene reported is TRGV5; the J gene is uncalled. This CDR3 is built from 15 residues. The germline V gene encodes CDR1 VINAFY and CDR2 YDVSNSKD. This chain's CDR3 is CATWDRLSRDYKELF. The CDR3 coding sequence is TGTGCCACCTGGGACAGGCTTTCGCGAGATTATAAGGAACTCTTT.

This clone appeared many times. This likely came from a read error, as a far larger clone is one base away. The sample carries other DNA sequences with the same CDR3. The chain joins TRGV9 to TRGJP. Looked up from germline, CDR1 is GITISATS and CDR2 is ISYDGTV (reference sequence). Trimming took 3 bases from V and 7 from J; bases not matched to a gene: 9. This CDR3 has 17 residues. CDR3 nucleotides: TGTGCCTTGTGGGAGTACGGACAGGAGTTGGGCAAAAAAATCAAGGTATTT. It is translated as CALWEYGQELGKKIKVF.

This clone was detected many times. The chain uses TRGV4 and TRGJ1 or TRGJ2. Germline-derived CDR1 and CDR2 are EGSTGY and YDSYTSSV. The CDR3 covers 10 residues. Losses at the gene ends were 5 bases for V and 11 bases for J; bases not matched to a gene: 6. CDR3 protein: CATWAREKLF. CDR3 in DNA: TGTGCCACCTGGGCCAGGGAGAAACTCTTT.

With regard to this clone: This DNA's translation differs at residue 8 from TCRdb's protein, which comes from a much larger clone; a read error is likely, and the protein shown is translated from the DNA. The V gene is TRGV3, the J gene TRGJ1 or TRGJ2. TCRdb leaves out the J gene; it was filled in here by matching the DNA to germline. The CDR3 is 13 residues long. In germline, CDR1 is VTNTFY, CDR2 YDVSTARD (reference sequence). The CDR3 is CATWYLNCYKKLF. As DNA, the CDR3 is TGTGCCACCTGGTATCTGAATTGTTATAAGAAACTCTTT.